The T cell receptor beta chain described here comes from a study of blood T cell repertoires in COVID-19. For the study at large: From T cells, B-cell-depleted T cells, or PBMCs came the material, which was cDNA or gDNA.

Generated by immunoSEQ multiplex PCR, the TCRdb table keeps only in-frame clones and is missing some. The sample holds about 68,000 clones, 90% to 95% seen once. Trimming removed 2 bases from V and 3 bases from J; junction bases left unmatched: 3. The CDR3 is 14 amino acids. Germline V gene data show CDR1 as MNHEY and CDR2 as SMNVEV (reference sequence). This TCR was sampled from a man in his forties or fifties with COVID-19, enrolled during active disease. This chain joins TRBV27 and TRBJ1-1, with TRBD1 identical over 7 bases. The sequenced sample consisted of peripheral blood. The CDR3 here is CASSLDRVDTEAFF. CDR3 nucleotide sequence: TGTGCCAGCAGTTTAGACAGGGTGGACACTGAAGCTTTCTTT.